A single TCR beta chain is shown here with its context. This entry belongs to a study of T-cell memory formation after mild COVID-19. A single record per CDR3 protein comes from TCRdb applying MiXCR to the 5' RACE reads. The sample records roughly 340,000 distinct CDR3 sequences, roughly 15% being singletons. CDR3 size: 15 residues. Trimming took 3 bases from V and 2 from J, leaving 15 bases between them. Germline V lookup: CDR1 DFQATT, CDR2 SNEGSKA (reference sequence). The genes are TRBV20-1 and TRBJ2-3; D unresolved. Sequenced sample: PBMCs or a T cell subset sorted from them (not recorded which). The source of this sequence is a young man who had mild COVID-19 (a few samples of this study predate the infection). Cell type and time point are not known. CDR3 coding DNA: TGCAGTGCTAGGGGCTTTACGGAGAACACAGATACGCAGTATTTT. Translating gives CSARGFTENTDTQYF.